These T cell receptor beta chains were read from a single sample in a study of radiation and T cells in renal cell carcinoma. Repertoires were generated with immunoSEQ multiplex PCR, while TCRdb's copy carries only in-frame clones and drops some. Among 130,000 to 150,000 clones, less than 90% were seen once, and the ten largest hold 15% to 20%. Material: blood, obtained from a patient whose treatment included radiotherapy and nephrectomy. These receptors were taken from a woman between 45 and 65 years old with renal cell carcinoma. The CDR3 runs from the conserved cysteine through the conserved F or W. The order of the fields is J gene, V gene, clone size, D gene, CDR3 DNA, CDR3 protein. D genes are given only for firm matches. Some rows have no size entry. The others give once, few or many, or a class for an expanded clone.

TRBJ1-1 TRBV7-9 . . TGTGCCAGCAGCGACTACATGGAATTGAACACTGAAGCTTTCTTT CASSDYMELNTEAFF
TRBJ2-6 TRBV19 . . TGTGCCAGTAGGGGCGCAGGGAGTGCTGGGGCCAACGTCCTGACTTTC CASRGAGSAGANVLTF
TRBJ2-5 TRBV4-1 . TRBD2 TGCGCCAGCAGCCAAGATAGGATAGCGGGAGCTGGAGAGACCCAGTACTTC CASSQDRIAGAGETQYF
TRBJ1-2 TRBV28 . . TGTGCCAGCAGTCCGCCTCTAGGGCAGGTGTCTTTTGGCTACACCTTC CASSPPLGQVSFGYTF
TRBJ2-5 TRBV7-2 . . TGTGCCAGCAGCTTAGAGGCAGGTGGTCGAACCCAGTACTTC CASSLEAGGRTQYF
TRBJ2-7 TRBV30 few . TGTGCCTGGAGATTGAAAGGGGGTTCCTACGAGCAGTACTTC CAWRLKGGSYEQYF
TRBJ2-2 TRBV5-1 few . TGCGCCAGCAGCTTGGAGGTTGTCGGGGAGCTGTTTTTT CASSLEVVGELFF
TRBJ1-1 TRBV19 . . TGTGCCAGTAGTTGGGGGGGGATGAGATGGAACACTGAAGCTTTCTTT CASSWGGMRWNTEAFF
TRBJ2-1 TRBV6-1 . . TGTGCCAGCACGGAACAGGCGAGGGATGAGCAGTTCTTC CASTEQARDEQFF
TRBJ2-2 TRBV28 . . TGTGCCAGCAGTTTGGATCGACCGAACACCGGGGAGCTGTTTTTT CASSLDRPNTGELFF
TRBJ2-1 TRBV29-1 . . TGCAGCTCCGGGGTCTACAATGAGCAGTTCTTC CSSGVYNEQFF
TRBJ1-3 TRBV7-2 once . TGTGCCAGCAGCTCAACAGGGATCTCTGGAAACACCATATATTTT CASSSTGISGNTIYF
TRBJ2-5 TRBV14 . TRBD2 TGTGCCAGCAGCCAATTAACGACTAGCGGACAAGAGACCCAGTACTTC CASSQLTTSGQETQYF
TRBJ2-3 TRBV6-6 . . TGTGCCAGCAGTTATTCAGCCTCAGAGCCTGCAGATACGCAGTATTTT CASSYSASEPADTQYF
TRBJ1-1 TRBV6-5 . . TGTGCCAGTGGTTTGGGGACGGAAGCTTTCTTT CASGLGTEAFF
TRBJ2-4 TRBV5-8 . TRBD1 TGTGCCAGCAGCCCATTTGGGACAGGGGGTGAGGGAAACATTCAGTACTTC CASSPFGTGGEGNIQYF
TRBJ1-1 TRBV18 . TRBD1 TGTGCCAGCTCCTCCCGCGGACAGGGGAGTGAAGCTTTCTTT CASSSRGQGSEAFF
TRBJ2-7 TRBV4-3 . . TGCGCCAGCAGCCAAGCGACGTCGCCCCCCGCGAACTACGAGCAGTACTTC CASSQATSPPANYEQYF
TRBJ1-6 TRBV9 . . TGTGCCAGCAGCGCCCACGACAGCTTCTCTTCACCCCTCCACTTT CASSAHDSFSSPLHF
TRBJ2-4 TRBV6-5 . . TGTGCCAGCAGTCTCTCGGGGGCCACCAAAAACATTCAGTACTTC CASSLSGATKNIQYF
TRBJ2-1 TRBV11-2 . TRBD2 TGTGCCAGCAGCCTCGGGAGGAACAATGAGCAGTTCTTC CASSLGRNNEQFF
TRBJ2-1 TRBV10-1 . . TGCGCCAGCAGTGATCTGGGTGGCCCGCGGGCTAGTCGGGGTCGGTTCTTC CASSDLGGPRASRGRFF
TRBJ1-5 TRBV28 . . TGTGCCAGCAGTCTTACAGGAGACCTCGGCAATCAGCCCCAGCATTTT CASSLTGDLGNQPQHF
TRBJ1-2 TRBV9 . TRBD1 TGTGCCAGCAGCGCGGGACAGGGGGGCTATGGCTACACCTTC CASSAGQGGYGYTF
TRBJ1-2 TRBV7-9 few . TGTGCCAGCAGCTTGGCGTCCTATGGCTACACCTTC CASSLASYGYTF
TRBJ2-1 TRBV19 . . TGTGCCAGTAGTTTTTCCGGGACTCCCCAGTGGCAGTTCTTC CASSFSGTPQWQFF
TRBJ2-5 TRBV2 . . TGTGCCAGCAGTGAAGCAGGTCCGGTGCGAAAAGAGACCCAGTACTTC CASSEAGPVRKETQYF
TRBJ2-1 TRBV9 . TRBD2 TGTGCCAGCAGCGTACAACTAGCGGGACTCAATGAGCAGTTCTTC CASSVQLAGLNEQFF
TRBJ2-2 TRBV19 . . TGTGCCAGTAGTCCCGCGGGACCGCCCGGGGAGCTGTTTTTT CASSPAGPPGELFF
TRBJ1-2 TRBV18 once TRBD1 TGTGCCAGCTCACCGACCGGGACAGGCTTCTATGGCTACACCTTC CASSPTGTGFYGYTF
TRBJ2-7 TRBV5-4 . TRBD2 TGTGCCAGCAGCTGGGGCGCTAGCGGATCCTACGAGCAGTACTTC CASSWGASGSYEQYF
TRBJ2-1 TRBV4-3 . TRBD2 TGCGCCAGCAGCCAAGAGACTAGCGGGCTCTATAATGAGCAGTTCTTC CASSQETSGLYNEQFF